This is a list of T cell receptor beta chains from one sample in a study of chemoradiotherapy in HPV16-positive cancers. This table comes from immunoSEQ multiplex PCR, and its TCRdb copy is limited to in-frame clones, with some not included. This sample yields about 68,000 clones, of which more than 70% are seen a single time; 4% to 4.5% belongs to the top ten. Sample: blood, taken from a patient who underwent chemoradiotherapy. Every receptor here comes from a human donor with HPV-associated anogenital cancer. Each CDR3 is given with its conserved first and last residue. The order of the fields is D gene, J gene, V gene, clone size, CDR3 DNA, CDR3 protein. A D gene is named only where the DNA matches it firmly. Expanded clones get a size class; other rows say once, few or many, or leave the size out.

D gene: .
J gene: TRBJ2-5
V gene: TRBV11-3
clone size: .
CDR3 DNA: TGTGCCAGCAGCTTGGGGACCGGTGGCCCCACTCAAGAGACCCAGTACTTC
CDR3 protein: CASSLGTGGPTQETQYF

D gene: TRBD1
J gene: TRBJ1-1
V gene: TRBV19
clone size: .
CDR3 DNA: TGTGCCAGTAGTAGCGGACAGGGGTGGGAGAACACTGAAGCTTTCTTT
CDR3 protein: CASSSGQGWENTEAFF

D gene: TRBD2
J gene: TRBJ2-7
V gene: TRBV2
clone size: .
CDR3 DNA: TGTGCCAGCAGTGATGGTGGCGGGAGAGGCGAGCAGTACTTC
CDR3 protein: CASSDGGGRGEQYF

D gene: TRBD2
J gene: TRBJ2-1
V gene: TRBV6-1
clone size: once
CDR3 DNA: TGTGCCAGCAGTGAACCCCCCAGCGGGAGGGCCAGTGAGCAGTTCTTC
CDR3 protein: CASSEPPSGRASEQFF

D gene: TRBD1
J gene: TRBJ1-1
V gene: TRBV10-3
clone size: .
CDR3 DNA: TGTGCCATCCGAAGACAGGGGAACACTGAAGCTTTCTTT
CDR3 protein: CAIRRQGNTEAFF

D gene: TRBD1
J gene: TRBJ2-7
V gene: TRBV5-4
clone size: few
CDR3 DNA: TGTGCCAGCAGCTCCGGGACAGGGCCCTACGAGCAGTACTTC
CDR3 protein: CASSSGTGPYEQYF

D gene: TRBD1
J gene: TRBJ1-2
V gene: TRBV13
clone size: .
CDR3 DNA: TGTGCCAGCAGCTTAAACCTCGGGACAGAGAATTCTAACTATGGCTACACCTTC
CDR3 protein: CASSLNLGTENSNYGYTF

D gene: .
J gene: TRBJ2-7
V gene: TRBV27
clone size: .
CDR3 DNA: TGTGCCAGCAGTTTAGCCATGGATCGAGAGCAGTACTTC
CDR3 protein: CASSLAMDREQYF

D gene: TRBD1
J gene: TRBJ1-2
V gene: TRBV27
clone size: .
CDR3 DNA: TGTGCCAGCCGTATTAGGGGACAGGGGGAATTTTCGGGCGGCTACACCTTC
CDR3 protein: CASRIRGQGEFSGGYTF

D gene: TRBD2
J gene: TRBJ2-3
V gene: TRBV29-1
clone size: .
CDR3 DNA: TGCAGCGTTGAGGGGCGGGAGGCCTCCTTAGTAACAGATACGCAGTATTTT
CDR3 protein: CSVEGREASLVTDTQYF

D gene: .
J gene: TRBJ2-3
V gene: TRBV19
clone size: few
CDR3 DNA: TGTGCCAGTAGCGCGAGGGGGGATACGCAGTATTTT
CDR3 protein: CASSARGDTQYF

D gene: .
J gene: TRBJ1-2
V gene: TRBV12-5
clone size: .
CDR3 DNA: TGTGCTAGTGGTTTACCAGGCTCCGTGGGCGGCTACACCTTC
CDR3 protein: CASGLPGSVGGYTF

D gene: TRBD1
J gene: TRBJ1-1
V gene: TRBV11-1
clone size: .
CDR3 DNA: TGTGCCAGCAGCTCCGGGACAGTGAAGACTGAAGCTTTCTTT
CDR3 protein: CASSSGTVKTEAFF

D gene: .
J gene: TRBJ1-1
V gene: TRBV9
clone size: .
CDR3 DNA: TGTGCCAGCAGCCCCCTAGGGGGCACTGAAGCTTTCTTT
CDR3 protein: CASSPLGGTEAFF

D gene: .
J gene: TRBJ2-1
V gene: TRBV21-1
clone size: .
CDR3 DNA: TGTGCCGCTACCGGGACTAGCAGATACAATGAGCAGTTCTTC
CDR3 protein: CAATGTSRYNEQFF

D gene: .
J gene: TRBJ1-1
V gene: TRBV4-2
clone size: once
CDR3 DNA: TGTGCCAGCAGCCAAGTACGGGGATCTGAAGCTTTCTTT
CDR3 protein: CASSQVRGSEAFF

D gene: .
J gene: TRBJ1-2
V gene: TRBV5-4
clone size: .
CDR3 DNA: TGTGCCAGCAGCTTGGACTGGGACTATGGCTACACCTTC
CDR3 protein: CASSLDWDYGYTF

D gene: TRBD2
J gene: TRBJ2-7
V gene: TRBV10-1
clone size: once
CDR3 DNA: TGCGCCAGCAGTGGCGAGCGGGGCTCCTACGAGCAGTACTTC
CDR3 protein: CASSGERGSYEQYF

D gene: TRBD1
J gene: TRBJ2-3
V gene: TRBV29-1
clone size: .
CDR3 DNA: TGCAGCACCGGGGACAGCTTCACAGATACGCAGTATTTT
CDR3 protein: CSTGDSFTDTQYF

D gene: .
J gene: TRBJ1-1
V gene: TRBV5-1
clone size: .
CDR3 DNA: TGCGCCAGCAGCAACAACCAGGGGTTGAACACTGAAGCTTTCTTT
CDR3 protein: CASSNNQGLNTEAFF

D gene: .
J gene: TRBJ1-1
V gene: TRBV11-3
clone size: .
CDR3 DNA: TGTGCCAGCAGTCTCGCTTTGAACACTGAAGCTTTCTTT
CDR3 protein: CASSLALNTEAFF

D gene: .
J gene: TRBJ1-2
V gene: TRBV28
clone size: .
CDR3 DNA: TGTGCCAGCAGTCTGAGTACGGCCTATGGCTACACCTTC
CDR3 protein: CASSLSTAYGYTF

D gene: TRBD2
J gene: TRBJ2-7
V gene: TRBV6-5
clone size: .
CDR3 DNA: TGTGCCAGCAGTCCGCTAGCGGGAGCCTACGAGCAGTACTTC
CDR3 protein: CASSPLAGAYEQYF

D gene: .
J gene: TRBJ1-4
V gene: TRBV5-6
clone size: .
CDR3 DNA: TGTGCCAGCAGCTTCGGAGCCCATGGGGGGGAAAAACTGTTTTTT
CDR3 protein: CASSFGAHGGEKLFF

D gene: .
J gene: TRBJ2-5
V gene: TRBV10-3
clone size: .
CDR3 DNA: TGTGCCATCAGTGAAAGGGAGACCCAGTACTTC
CDR3 protein: CAISERETQYF

D gene: .
J gene: TRBJ1-1
V gene: TRBV4-2
clone size: .
CDR3 DNA: TGTGCCAGCAGCCAAGATCGACGGGCTGAAGCTTTCTTT
CDR3 protein: CASSQDRRAEAFF

D gene: .
J gene: TRBJ2-1
V gene: TRBV5-6
clone size: .
CDR3 DNA: TGTGCCAGCAGGAGGGGGGGCCGGAGCTCCTACAATGAGCAGTTCTTC
CDR3 protein: CASRRGGRSSYNEQFF

D gene: TRBD1
J gene: TRBJ1-1
V gene: TRBV5-6
clone size: once
CDR3 DNA: TGTGCCAGCAGCCCCTTCGGGTCCAGGGGGAGGACGGTGACTGAAGCTTTCTTT
CDR3 protein: CASSPFGSRGRTVTEAFF

D gene: TRBD1
J gene: TRBJ1-2
V gene: TRBV6-1
clone size: .
CDR3 DNA: TGTGCCAGCCTAAGGGACAGGGTGAGTGGCTACACCTTC
CDR3 protein: CASLRDRVSGYTF

D gene: TRBD1
J gene: TRBJ1-2
V gene: TRBV12-5
clone size: .
CDR3 DNA: TGTGCTAGTGGTCCTGGACAGGGGGCGAGCTATGGCTACACCTTC
CDR3 protein: CASGPGQGASYGYTF

D gene: TRBD1
J gene: TRBJ1-2
V gene: TRBV6-5
clone size: .
CDR3 DNA: TGTGCCAGCAGGGAACAGGGGGCCTATGGCTACACCTTC
CDR3 protein: CASREQGAYGYTF

D gene: TRBD1
J gene: TRBJ1-1
V gene: TRBV7-3
clone size: .
CDR3 DNA: TGTGCCAGCAGCTTAGACAGGGCCACTGAAGCTTTCTTT
CDR3 protein: CASSLDRATEAFF

D gene: .
J gene: TRBJ2-3
V gene: TRBV27
clone size: .
CDR3 DNA: TGTGCCAGCAGTTTGACGGTCAGGGAGCTAGATACGCAGTATTTT
CDR3 protein: CASSLTVRELDTQYF

D gene: .
J gene: TRBJ2-5
V gene: TRBV14
clone size: .
CDR3 DNA: TGTGCCAGCAGCCCTTTCGAGAGCGCGCGGGCCGGGGAGACCCAGTACTTC
CDR3 protein: CASSPFESARAGETQYF

D gene: TRBD2
J gene: TRBJ2-3
V gene: TRBV7-3
clone size: .
CDR3 DNA: TGTGCCAGCAGTCAAAGCGGGGGGGCATCAGATACGCAGTATTTT
CDR3 protein: CASSQSGGASDTQYF

D gene: TRBD1
J gene: TRBJ1-4
V gene: TRBV7-2
clone size: .
CDR3 DNA: TGTGCCAGCAGCTCGGGACAGATAGACCGAAAACTGTTTTTT
CDR3 protein: CASSSGQIDRKLFF

D gene: TRBD2
J gene: TRBJ2-7
V gene: TRBV27
clone size: .
CDR3 DNA: TGTGCCAGCAGTTGGACTAGCGGGAGCTCTTACGAGCAGTACTTC
CDR3 protein: CASSWTSGSSYEQYF

D gene: .
J gene: TRBJ2-7
V gene: TRBV2
clone size: .
CDR3 DNA: TGTGCCAGCAGTCAAGTTGGGACCAACGGCGAGCAGTACTTC
CDR3 protein: CASSQVGTNGEQYF

D gene: .
J gene: TRBJ1-2
V gene: TRBV28
clone size: .
CDR3 DNA: TGTGCCAGCAGCTACTATGGCTACACCTTC
CDR3 protein: CASSYYGYTF

D gene: .
J gene: TRBJ2-7
V gene: TRBV6-1
clone size: .
CDR3 DNA: TGTGCCAGCAGTGAATTGGGACGGGGAGCCGAGCAGTACTTC
CDR3 protein: CASSELGRGAEQYF

D gene: .
J gene: TRBJ1-5
V gene: TRBV28
clone size: .
CDR3 DNA: TGTGCCAACAGGCCCATGGGGATAAGAGGCAATCAGCCCCAGCATTTT
CDR3 protein: CANRPMGIRGNQPQHF

D gene: TRBD1
J gene: TRBJ2-2
V gene: TRBV19
clone size: .
CDR3 DNA: TGTGCCAGTAGTATACCGGTGGACAGGGCGGACACCGGGGAGCTGTTTTTT
CDR3 protein: CASSIPVDRADTGELFF

D gene: TRBD2
J gene: TRBJ2-3
V gene: TRBV19
clone size: .
CDR3 DNA: TGTGCCAGTAGTATGGGACTAGCGGGAGCAGATACGCAGTATTTT
CDR3 protein: CASSMGLAGADTQYF

D gene: .
J gene: TRBJ1-5
V gene: TRBV6-5
clone size: once
CDR3 DNA: TGTGCCAGCAGCGCCCAACAGGGTAATCAGCCCCAGCATTTT
CDR3 protein: CASSAQQGNQPQHF

D gene: .
J gene: TRBJ2-5
V gene: TRBV6-5
clone size: .
CDR3 DNA: TGTGCCAGCAGTTACCGAGGTTTAGAGGGAGAGACCCAGTACTTC
CDR3 protein: CASSYRGLEGETQYF

D gene: TRBD1
J gene: TRBJ1-1
V gene: TRBV7-6
clone size: .
CDR3 DNA: TGTGCCAGCAGCGTCCAGGGGGTTAACACTGAAGCTTTCTTT
CDR3 protein: CASSVQGVNTEAFF

D gene: TRBD1
J gene: TRBJ1-2
V gene: TRBV19
clone size: .
CDR3 DNA: TGTGCCAGTAGTGTCGGGACAGGGGGAATCCCAATCTATGGCTACACCTTC
CDR3 protein: CASSVGTGGIPIYGYTF

D gene: .
J gene: TRBJ2-2
V gene: TRBV11-2
clone size: .
CDR3 DNA: TGTGCCAGCAGCTTTGGACAAATAGACACCGGGGAGCTGTTTTTT
CDR3 protein: CASSFGQIDTGELFF

D gene: .
J gene: TRBJ1-1
V gene: TRBV19
clone size: .
CDR3 DNA: TGTGCCAGTAGTCCTGAGACAGGTGAAGCTTTCTTT
CDR3 protein: CASSPETGEAFF

D gene: TRBD1
J gene: TRBJ1-2
V gene: TRBV19
clone size: .
CDR3 DNA: TGTGCCAGTAGCTTACCCTCACAGGGGAGGAACTATGGCTACACCTTC
CDR3 protein: CASSLPSQGRNYGYTF